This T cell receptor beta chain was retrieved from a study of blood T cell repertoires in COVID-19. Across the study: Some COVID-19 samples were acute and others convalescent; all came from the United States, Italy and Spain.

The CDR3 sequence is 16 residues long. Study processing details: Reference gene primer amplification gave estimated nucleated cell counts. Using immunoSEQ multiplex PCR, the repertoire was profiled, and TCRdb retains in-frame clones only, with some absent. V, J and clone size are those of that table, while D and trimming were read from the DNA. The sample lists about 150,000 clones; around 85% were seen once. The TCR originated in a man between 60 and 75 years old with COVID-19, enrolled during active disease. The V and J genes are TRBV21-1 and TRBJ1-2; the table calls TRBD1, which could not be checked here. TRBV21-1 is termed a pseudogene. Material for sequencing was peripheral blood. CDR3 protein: CASSKGRTERAEGYTF. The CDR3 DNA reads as TGTGCCAGCAGCAAAGGGAGGACAGAGAGGGCGGAAGGCTACACCTTC.